This T cell receptor beta chain derives from a study of T cell repertoires in cytomegalovirus infection. Looking at the study overall: CMV infection plus the matching HLA type was flagged by public TCR beta signatures. Findings and caveats of the study: The study found HLA-C-restricted CMV-specific TCR beta clonotypes dominating the ex vivo response. Frequencies of public TCR beta families were cumulated, and this identified carriers of CMV plus the relevant HLA.

A note on this clonotype: Its matching antigen is unknown.

Germline V gene lookup returns CDR1 SNHLY and CDR2 FYNNEI. The CDR3 runs 16 residues. V lost 10 bases, J lost 0 bases, and 7 bases stayed unmatched. A single record per CDR3 protein comes from TCRdb applying MiXCR to the reads. The sample carries around 310,000 distinct CDR3 sequences, roughly 17% recorded once. The TCR comes from a human donor in good health (CMV status not recorded). Some clones in this sample may be carry-over from other donors' samples. The chain employs TRBV2 and TRBJ2-7, with TRBD2 identical over 15 bases. The sequencing input was PBMCs. This CDR3 is CAIHGTSGRSSYEQYF. In DNA, the CDR3 is TGTGCCATTCATGGGACTAGCGGGAGGAGCTCCTACGAGCAGTACTTC.